This T cell receptor beta chain derives from a study of cytomegalovirus exposure and HLA in healthy donors. Study outcomes and limitations: In a later analysis, V- and J-gene trimming of beta chains associated with a DCLRE1C missense variant, replicated independently. Analysis performed later showed TCR beta chains linked to HLA being more clonally expanded than equally common others.

Worth noting for this clone: Its antigen is currently unknown.

The PCR employed 60 Vbeta primers together with 13 Jbeta primers. Sequencing was performed with immunoSEQ multiplex PCR; in TCRdb, only in-frame clones are kept and a portion is missing. The data include approximately 58,000 clones; the top ten clones carry approximately 5.1%. The CDR3 contains 12 residues. With 5 bases removed from V and 4 bases from J, the gap between germline ends came to 9 bases. Germline V lookup: CDR1 ENHRY, CDR2 SYGVKD. This TCR was recovered from a man between 25 and 39 years old in good health and CMV-seropositive. The sample taken for sequencing was PBMCs. The chain links TRBV10-3 to TRBJ2-7, with D unresolved. CDR3 amino acids: CAISNPRYEQYF. The CDR3 DNA reads as TGTGCCATCAGTAATCCACGGTACGAGCAGTACTTC.